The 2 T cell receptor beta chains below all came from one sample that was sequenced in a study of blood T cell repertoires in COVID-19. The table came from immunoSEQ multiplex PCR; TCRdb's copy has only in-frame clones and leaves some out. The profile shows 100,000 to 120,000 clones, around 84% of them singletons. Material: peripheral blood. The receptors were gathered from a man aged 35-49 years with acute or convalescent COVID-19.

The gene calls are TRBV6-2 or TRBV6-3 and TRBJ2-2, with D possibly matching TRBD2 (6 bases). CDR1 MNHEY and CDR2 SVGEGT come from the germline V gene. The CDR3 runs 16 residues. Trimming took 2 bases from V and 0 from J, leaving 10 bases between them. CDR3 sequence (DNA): TGTGCCAGCAGTTACCCGAGACTAGCGAACACCGGGGAGCTGTTTTTT. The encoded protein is CASSYPRLANTGELFF.

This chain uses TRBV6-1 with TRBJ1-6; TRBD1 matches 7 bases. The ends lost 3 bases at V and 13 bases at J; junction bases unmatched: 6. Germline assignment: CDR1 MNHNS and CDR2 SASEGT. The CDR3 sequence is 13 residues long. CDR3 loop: CASSEGQIDPLHF. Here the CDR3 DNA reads TGTGCCAGCAGTGAGGGACAGATTGATCCCCTCCACTTT.